This record covers a single TCR beta chain. This entry belongs to a study of blood T cell repertoires in COVID-19. Assay used: immunoSEQ multiplex PCR; TCRdb lists only in-frame clones, some missing. The sample contains more than 95,000 clones, 82% of which appear only once. The V gene's germline CDR1 is WSHSY and CDR2 SAAADI. Trimming removed 6 bases from V and 4 bases from J; junction bases left unmatched: 4. This CDR3 has 15 amino acids. The rearrangement joins TRBV10-2 to TRBJ2-3; 13 bases agree with TRBD2. Sequencing was done on a sample of peripheral blood. This clonotype was sampled from a man aged 70-80 years with active or convalescent COVID-19. The CDR3 reads CASRRLAGGADTQYF. CDR3 bases: TGCGCCAGCAGAAGACTAGCGGGAGGAGCAGATACGCAGTATTTT.